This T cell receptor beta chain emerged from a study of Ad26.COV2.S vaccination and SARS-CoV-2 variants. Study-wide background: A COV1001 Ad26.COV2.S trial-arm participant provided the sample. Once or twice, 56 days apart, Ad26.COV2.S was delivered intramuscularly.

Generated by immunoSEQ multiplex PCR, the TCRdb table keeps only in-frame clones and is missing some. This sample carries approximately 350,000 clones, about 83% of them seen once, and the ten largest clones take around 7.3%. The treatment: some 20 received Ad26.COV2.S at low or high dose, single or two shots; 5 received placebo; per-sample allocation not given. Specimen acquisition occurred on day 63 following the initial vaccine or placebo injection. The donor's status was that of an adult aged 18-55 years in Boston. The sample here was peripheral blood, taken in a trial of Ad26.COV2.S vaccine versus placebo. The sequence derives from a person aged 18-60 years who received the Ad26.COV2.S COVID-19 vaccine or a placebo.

The CDR3 DNA reads as TGCGCCAGCAGCTCGCAGGGTCTAACAGATACGCAGTATTTT. This encodes CASSSQGLTDTQYF. The chain is built from TRBV5-1 and TRBJ2-3; D is perhaps TRBD1 (5 bases). Trimming left V 3 bases short and J 3 bases short, with 11 bases between. The CDR3 has 14 amino acids. CDR1 is SGHRS and CDR2 is YFSETQ in the germline V gene.